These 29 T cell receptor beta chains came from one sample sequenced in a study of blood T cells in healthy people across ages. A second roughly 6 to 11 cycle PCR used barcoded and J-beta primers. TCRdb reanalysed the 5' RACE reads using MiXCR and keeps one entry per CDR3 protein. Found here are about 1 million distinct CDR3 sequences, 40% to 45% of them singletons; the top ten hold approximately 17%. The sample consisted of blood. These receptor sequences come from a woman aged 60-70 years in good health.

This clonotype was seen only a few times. CDR3 sequence reads: CSARDRLAKQFF. The CDR3 DNA follows: TGCAGTGCTAGAGATCGGCTAGCTAAGCAGTTCTTC. The rearrangement joins TRBV20-1 to TRBJ2-1, with D perhaps matching TRBD2 (5 bases). Germline CDR1 and CDR2: DFQATT and SNEGSKA (reference sequence). Trimming shortened V by 0 bases and J by 11 bases, and 11 bases separated the two germline ends. The CDR3 is 12 amino acids.

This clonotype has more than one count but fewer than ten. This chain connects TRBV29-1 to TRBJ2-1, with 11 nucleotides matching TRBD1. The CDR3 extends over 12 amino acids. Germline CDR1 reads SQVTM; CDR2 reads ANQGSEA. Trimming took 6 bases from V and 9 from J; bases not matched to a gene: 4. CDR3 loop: CSVGTGGGEQFF. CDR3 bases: TGCAGCGTCGGGACAGGGGGGGGTGAGCAGTTCTTC.

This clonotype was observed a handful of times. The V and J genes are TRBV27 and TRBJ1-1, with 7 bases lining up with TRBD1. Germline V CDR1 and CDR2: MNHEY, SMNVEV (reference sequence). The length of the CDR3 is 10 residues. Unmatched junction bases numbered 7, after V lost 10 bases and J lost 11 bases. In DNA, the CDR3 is TGTGCCACGATAGGGACAGAGGCTTTCTTT. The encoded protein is CATIGTEAFF.

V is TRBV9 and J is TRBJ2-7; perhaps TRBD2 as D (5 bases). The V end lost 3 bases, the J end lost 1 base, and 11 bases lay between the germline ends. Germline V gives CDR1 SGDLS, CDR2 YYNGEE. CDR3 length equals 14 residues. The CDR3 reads CASSGQGLSYEQYF. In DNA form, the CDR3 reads TGTGCCAGCAGCGGCCAAGGACTGTCCTACGAGCAGTACTTC.

The DNA for the CDR3 is TGTGCCAGCAGACCTAGCGGGAGTATCCCCTACAATGAGCAGTTCTTC. This codes for CASRPSGSIPYNEQFF. The genes are TRBV6-2 or TRBV6-3 and TRBJ2-1; TRBD2 agrees at 10 bases. With V trimmed by 6 bases and J by 2 bases, 7 bases remained unmatched. Germline values: CDR1 MNHEY, CDR2 SVGEGT. This CDR3 region has 16 residues.

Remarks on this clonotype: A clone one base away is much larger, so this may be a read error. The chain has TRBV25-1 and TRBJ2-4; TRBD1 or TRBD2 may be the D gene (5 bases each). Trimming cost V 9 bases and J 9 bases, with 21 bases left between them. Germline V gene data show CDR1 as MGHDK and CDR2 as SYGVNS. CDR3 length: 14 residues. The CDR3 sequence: CASDAGALGGIQYF. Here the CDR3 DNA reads TGTGCCAGTGACGCTGGGGCTCTAGGAGGCATTCAGTACTTC.

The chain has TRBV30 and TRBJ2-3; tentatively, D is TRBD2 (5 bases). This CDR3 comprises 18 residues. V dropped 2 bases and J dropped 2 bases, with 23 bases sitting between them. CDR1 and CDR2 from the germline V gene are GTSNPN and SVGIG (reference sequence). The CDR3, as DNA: TGTGCCTGGAGTCCTAGGCCTTGGCTAGCCCCCTCCACAGATACGCAGTATTTT. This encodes CAWSPRPWLAPSTDTQYF.

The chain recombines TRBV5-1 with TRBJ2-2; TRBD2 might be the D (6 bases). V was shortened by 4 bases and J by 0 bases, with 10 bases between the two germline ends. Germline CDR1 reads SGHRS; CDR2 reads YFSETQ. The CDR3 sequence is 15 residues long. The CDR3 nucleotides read TGCGCCAGCAGCGATGGAGGGCCGAACACCGGGGAGCTGTTTTTT. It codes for CASSDGGPNTGELFF.

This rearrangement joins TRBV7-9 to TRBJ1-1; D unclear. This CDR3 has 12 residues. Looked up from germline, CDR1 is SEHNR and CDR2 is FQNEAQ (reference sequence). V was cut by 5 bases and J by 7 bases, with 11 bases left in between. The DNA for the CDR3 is TGTGCCAGCAGCCCAGAAACAAGTGAAGCTTTCTTT. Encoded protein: CASSPETSEAFF.

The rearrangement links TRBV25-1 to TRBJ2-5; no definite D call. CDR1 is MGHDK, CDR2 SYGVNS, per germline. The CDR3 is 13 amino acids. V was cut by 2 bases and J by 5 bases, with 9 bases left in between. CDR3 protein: CASSEMASETQYF. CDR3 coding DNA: TGTGCCAGCAGTGAAATGGCTTCGGAGACCCAGTACTTC.

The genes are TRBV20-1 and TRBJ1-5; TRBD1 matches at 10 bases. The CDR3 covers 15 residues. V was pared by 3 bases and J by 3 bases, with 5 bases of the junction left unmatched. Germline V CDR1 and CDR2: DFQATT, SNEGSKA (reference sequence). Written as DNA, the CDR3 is TGCAGTGCTAGCCCCGGGACAGGGGCCAATCAGCCCCAGCATTTT. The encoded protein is CSASPGTGANQPQHF.

In nucleotides, the CDR3 is TGTGCCAGCCGGAAGCGGGGCGAGCCTCGCGGCTACACCTTC. Amino acids: CASRKRGEPRGYTF. The J gene is TRBJ1-2, the V gene TRBV28, with a possible D match to TRBD1 (5 bases). This CDR3 has 14 amino acids. The V and J ends lost 8 bases and 8 bases respectively, with 21 bases between them. Per germline, CDR1 MDHEN and CDR2 SYDVKM.

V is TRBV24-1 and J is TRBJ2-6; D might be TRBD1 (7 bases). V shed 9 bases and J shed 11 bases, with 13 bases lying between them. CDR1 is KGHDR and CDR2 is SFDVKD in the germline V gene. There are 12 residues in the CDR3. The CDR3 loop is CATQGGSDVLTF. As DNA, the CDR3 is TGTGCCACCCAGGGGGGCTCGGACGTCCTGACTTTC.

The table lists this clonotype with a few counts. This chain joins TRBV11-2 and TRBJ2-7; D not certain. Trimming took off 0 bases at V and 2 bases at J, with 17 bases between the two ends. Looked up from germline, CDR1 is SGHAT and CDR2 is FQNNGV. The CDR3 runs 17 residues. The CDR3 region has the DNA TGTGCCAGCAGCTTAGAGCCTCGTCTAAAACCACCCTACGAGCAGTACTTC. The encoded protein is CASSLEPRLKPPYEQYF.

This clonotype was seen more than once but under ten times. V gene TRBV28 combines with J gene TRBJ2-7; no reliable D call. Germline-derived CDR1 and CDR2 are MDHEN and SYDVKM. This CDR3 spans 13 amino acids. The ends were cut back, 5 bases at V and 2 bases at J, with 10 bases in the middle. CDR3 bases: TGTGCCAGCAGTCTAAAGATACCCTACGAGCAGTACTTC. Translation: CASSLKIPYEQYF.

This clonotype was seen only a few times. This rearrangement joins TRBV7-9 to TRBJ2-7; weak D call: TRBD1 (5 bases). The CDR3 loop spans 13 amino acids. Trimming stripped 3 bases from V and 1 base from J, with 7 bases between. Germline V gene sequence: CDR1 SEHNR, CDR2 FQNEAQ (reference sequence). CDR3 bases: TGTGCCAGCAGCTTCGGACATTCCTACGAGCAGTACTTC. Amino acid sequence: CASSFGHSYEQYF.

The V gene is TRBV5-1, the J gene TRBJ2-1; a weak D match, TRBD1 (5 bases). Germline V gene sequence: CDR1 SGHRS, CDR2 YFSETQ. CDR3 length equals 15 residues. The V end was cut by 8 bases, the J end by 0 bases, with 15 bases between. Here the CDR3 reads CASQGVLSSYNEQFF. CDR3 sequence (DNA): TGCGCCAGTCAAGGGGTACTTAGCTCCTACAATGAGCAGTTCTTC.

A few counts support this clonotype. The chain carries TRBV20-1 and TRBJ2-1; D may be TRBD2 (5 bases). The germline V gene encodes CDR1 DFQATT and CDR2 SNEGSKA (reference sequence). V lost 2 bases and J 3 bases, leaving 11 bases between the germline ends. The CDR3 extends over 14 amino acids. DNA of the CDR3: TGCAGTGCTAGAATGCGGGTAGGCTACAATGAGCAGTTCTTC. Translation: CSARMRVGYNEQFF.

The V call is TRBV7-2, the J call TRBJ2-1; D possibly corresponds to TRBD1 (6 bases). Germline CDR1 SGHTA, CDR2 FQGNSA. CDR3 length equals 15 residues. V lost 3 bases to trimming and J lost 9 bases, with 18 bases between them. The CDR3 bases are TGTGCCAGCAGCTTGACGCCGGACGTCAGGGGTGAGCAGTTCTTC. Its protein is CASSLTPDVRGEQFF. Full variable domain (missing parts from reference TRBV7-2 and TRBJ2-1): GAGVSQSPSNKVTEKGKDVELRCDPISGHTALYWYRQSLGQGLEFLIYFQGNSAPDKSGLPSDRFSAERTGGSVSTLTIQRTQQEDSAVYLCASSLTPDVRGEQFFGPGTRLTVL.

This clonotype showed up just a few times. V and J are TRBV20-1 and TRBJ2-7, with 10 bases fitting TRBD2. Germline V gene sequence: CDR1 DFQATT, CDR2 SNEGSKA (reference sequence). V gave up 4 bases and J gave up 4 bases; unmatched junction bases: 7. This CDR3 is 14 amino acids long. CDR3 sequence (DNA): TGCAGTGCTACGGCGGTAGCGGGAGGATACGAGCAGTACTTC. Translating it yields CSATAVAGGYEQYF.

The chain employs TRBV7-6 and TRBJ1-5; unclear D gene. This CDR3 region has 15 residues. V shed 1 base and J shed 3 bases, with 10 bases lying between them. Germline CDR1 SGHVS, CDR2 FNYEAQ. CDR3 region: CASSLGAGINQPQHF. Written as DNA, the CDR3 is TGTGCCAGCAGCTTAGGTGCGGGTATCAATCAGCCCCAGCATTTT.

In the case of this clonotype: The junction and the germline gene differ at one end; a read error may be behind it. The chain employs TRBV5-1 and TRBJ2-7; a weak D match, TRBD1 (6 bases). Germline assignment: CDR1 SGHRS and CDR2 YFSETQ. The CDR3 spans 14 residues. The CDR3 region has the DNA TGCGCCAGCAGAAGGGACACCACAGCCTACGGGCAGTACTTC. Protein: CASRRDTTAYGQYF.

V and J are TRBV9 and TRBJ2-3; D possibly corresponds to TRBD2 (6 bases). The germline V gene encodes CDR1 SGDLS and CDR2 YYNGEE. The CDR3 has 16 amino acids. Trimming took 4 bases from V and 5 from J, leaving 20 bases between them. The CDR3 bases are TGTGCCAGCAGCAGGAGGAGGGGTAGTCCCGAAGATACGCAGTATTTT. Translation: CASSRRRGSPEDTQYF.

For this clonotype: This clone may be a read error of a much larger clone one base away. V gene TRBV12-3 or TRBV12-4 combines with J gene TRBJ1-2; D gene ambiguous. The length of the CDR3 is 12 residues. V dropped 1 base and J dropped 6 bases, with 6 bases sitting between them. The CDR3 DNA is TGTGCCAGCAGTTTAGGGCTGGATGGCTACACCTTC. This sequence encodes CASSLGLDGYTF.

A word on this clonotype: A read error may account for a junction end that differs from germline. CDR3 loop: CASSPGLAASSHEQYF. CDR3 coding DNA: TGTGCCAGCAGTCCCGGACTAGCGGCAAGCTCCCACGAGCAGTACTTC. The V and J genes are TRBV12-3 or TRBV12-4 and TRBJ2-7; 10 bases agree with TRBD2. This CDR3 has 16 amino acids.

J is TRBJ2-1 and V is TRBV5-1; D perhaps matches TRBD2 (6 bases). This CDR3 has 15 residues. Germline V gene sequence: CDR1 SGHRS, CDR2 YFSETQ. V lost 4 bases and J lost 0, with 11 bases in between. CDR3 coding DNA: TGCGCCAGCAGCCTCGGGACTCCCTCCTACAATGAGCAGTTCTTC. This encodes CASSLGTPSYNEQFF.

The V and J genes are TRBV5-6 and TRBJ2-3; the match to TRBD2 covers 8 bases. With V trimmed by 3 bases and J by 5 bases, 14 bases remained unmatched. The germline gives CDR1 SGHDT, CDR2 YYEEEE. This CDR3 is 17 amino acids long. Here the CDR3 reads CASSSPVTSVIVDTQYF. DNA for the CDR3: TGTGCCAGCAGCTCCCCCGTGACTAGCGTCATAGTAGATACGCAGTATTTT. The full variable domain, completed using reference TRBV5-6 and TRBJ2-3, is DAGVTQSPTHLIKTRGQQVTLRCSPKSGHDTVSWYQQALGQGPQFIFQYYEEEERQRGNFPDRFSGHQFPNYSSELNVNALLLGDSALYLCASSSPVTSVIVDTQYFGPGTRLTVL.

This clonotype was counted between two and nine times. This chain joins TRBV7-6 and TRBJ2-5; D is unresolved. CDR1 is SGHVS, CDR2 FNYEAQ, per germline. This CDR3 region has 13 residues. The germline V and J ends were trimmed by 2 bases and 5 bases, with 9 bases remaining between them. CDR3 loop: CASSLSFGETQYF. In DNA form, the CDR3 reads TGTGCCAGCAGCTTATCCTTCGGGGAGACCCAGTACTTC.

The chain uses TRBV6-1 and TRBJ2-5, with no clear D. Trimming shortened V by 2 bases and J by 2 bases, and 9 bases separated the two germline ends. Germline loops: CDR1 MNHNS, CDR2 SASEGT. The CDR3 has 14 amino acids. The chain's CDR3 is CASSERGYQETQYF. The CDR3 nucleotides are TGTGCCAGCAGTGAACGCGGCTATCAAGAGACCCAGTACTTC.